This is a list of T cell receptor beta chains from one sample in a study of blood T cell repertoires in COVID-19. Profiled with immunoSEQ multiplex PCR; TCRdb holds only in-frame clones, not every one. Of tens of thousands of clones in the sample, 70% to 80% were seen once. Material for sequencing was peripheral blood. The receptors were gathered from a man in his sixties with acute or convalescent COVID-19. Each CDR3 is given with its conserved first and last residue. The D gene is left open where the match is weak. For some rows the clone size is stated as once, few or many, or as a class when expanded; others skip it.

. TRBD2 TRBJ2-7 TRBV4-1 CASSQVRRERRYEQYF TGCGCCAGCAGCCAAGTGAGGCGGGAGAGGAGGTACGAGCAGTACTTC
. TRBD1 TRBJ1-1 TRBV7-3 CASSSGQGGAFF TGTGCCAGCAGCTCAGGACAGGGCGGAGCTTTCTTT
. . TRBJ2-1 TRBV6-2/TRBV6-3 CASSYSQGLTEFF TGTGCCAGCAGTTATTCACAGGGACTAACCGAATTCTTC
. TRBD1 TRBJ2-3 TRBV5-4 CASSSGGQGADTQYF TGTGCCAGCAGCTCCGGCGGACAGGGGGCAGATACGCAGTATTTT
. TRBD1 TRBJ2-2 TRBV12-5 CASGTGANTGELFF TGTGCTAGTGGTACAGGGGCGAACACCGGGGAGCTGTTTTTT
. . TRBJ2-5 TRBV28 CASSFFGEAETQYF TGTGCCAGCAGTTTCTTCGGGGAGGCCGAGACCCAGTACTTC
. . TRBJ1-2 TRBV6-5 CASRGTADYGYTF TGTGCCAGCAGGGGTACGGCGGACTATGGCTACACCTTC
. . TRBJ1-3 TRBV28 CAISLRSGNTIYF TGTGCCATTTCACTGCGCTCTGGAAACACCATATATTTT
. . TRBJ2-7 TRBV5-5 CASSLGGGWYEQYF TGTGCCAGCAGCTTGGGCGGGGGCTGGTACGAGCAGTACTTC
. . TRBJ1-1 TRBV24-1 CATRPTGNTEAFF TGTGCCACCAGACCGACAGGGAACACTGAAGCTTTCTTT
. . TRBJ2-5 TRBV24-1 CATSDGGVETQYF TGTGCCACCAGTGATGGAGGGGTCGAGACCCAGTACTTC
few . TRBJ2-7 TRBV4-1 CASSQGRERSGEQYF TGCGCCAGCAGCCAAGGTCGGGAGCGCTCGGGCGAGCAGTACTTC
. . TRBJ2-3 TRBV5-1 CASSLGSSTTDTQYF TGCGCCAGCAGCTTGGGGTCGAGCACCACAGATACGCAGTATTTT
. TRBD2 TRBJ2-1 TRBV7-2 CASSPLAGSYNEQFF TGTGCCAGCAGCCCTCTAGCGGGTTCTTACAATGAGCAGTTCTTC
. . TRBJ1-5 TRBV19 CASTDIGQRRSNQPQHF TGTGCCAGTACCGATATTGGGCAGCGGAGGAGCAATCAGCCCCAGCATTTT
. TRBD1 TRBJ1-2 TRBV28 CASSRTGANYGYTF TGTGCCAGCAGTCGGACAGGGGCTAACTATGGCTACACCTTC
. . TRBJ2-3 TRBV7-2 CASSPVRSGPTDTQYF TGTGCCAGCAGCCCCGTTCGGAGCGGACCCACAGATACGCAGTATTTT
few TRBD1 TRBJ1-2 TRBV6-6 CASTPIRGGYTF TGTGCCAGCACTCCAATCAGGGGGGGCTACACCTTC
. TRBD1 TRBJ2-6 TRBV7-7 CASSSRQGSAGANVLTF TGTGCTAGCAGCTCAAGACAGGGTTCGGCTGGGGCCAACGTCCTGACTTTC
. TRBD1 TRBJ1-4 TRBV2 CASGGQGGGEKLFF TGTGCCAGCGGGGGACAGGGGGGAGGTGAAAAACTGTTTTTT
. . TRBJ2-5 TRBV5-6 CASSLLRGSGETQYF TGTGCCAGCAGCTTGCTACGGGGGAGTGGAGAGACCCAGTACTTC
. TRBD1 TRBJ2-4 TRBV28 CATKTGPKNIQYF TGTGCCACCAAGACAGGGCCCAAAAACATTCAGTACTTC
. TRBD2 TRBJ2-1 TRBV28 CAILTEGLAGGEQFF TGTGCCATCCTAACGGAAGGACTAGCGGGGGGGGAGCAGTTCTTC
. . TRBJ1-1 TRBV19 CASAYSGVTEAFF TGTGCCAGTGCTTACAGCGGGGTCACTGAAGCTTTCTTT
few . TRBJ1-3 TRBV7-6 CASVSSGNTIYF TGTGCCAGCGTCTCCTCTGGAAACACCATATATTTT
. TRBD2 TRBJ2-3 TRBV24-1 CATSDLVGTSSGKQYF TGTGCCACCAGTGATTTGGTCGGGACTAGCAGTGGGAAGCAGTATTTT
. TRBD1 TRBJ1-4 TRBV24-1 CATSDFPTGGEKLFF TGTGCCACCAGTGATTTCCCGACAGGGGGTGAAAAACTGTTTTTT
. TRBD1 TRBJ2-7 TRBV4-1 CASSQRQGQGEYYEQYF TGCGCCAGCAGCCAACGCCAGGGACAGGGGGAATACTACGAGCAGTACTTC
. TRBD2 TRBJ2-5 TRBV2 CASSEAPPLTSGSNQETQYF TGTGCCAGCAGTGAAGCCCCACCCTTGACTAGCGGGAGCAATCAAGAGACCCAGTACTTC